These 32 T cell receptor beta chains originate from one sample sequenced in a study of T cell responses to AZD1222 COVID-19 vaccine. Clones were sequenced by immunoSEQ multiplex PCR, and TCRdb holds only the in-frame ones, with some missing. Of roughly 150,000 clones in the sample, around 90% are singletons; the top ten hold under 1.2%. The sequencing here drew on peripheral blood, taken 28 days after the second AZD1222 dose. The receptors shown here come from an adult who received the AZD1222 COVID-19 vaccine.

The V call is TRBV5-1, the J call TRBJ1-4, with TRBD1 matching over 7 bases. The ends lost 4 bases at V and 5 bases at J; junction bases unmatched: 5. This CDR3 spans 14 amino acids. Germline V lookup: CDR1 SGHRS, CDR2 YFSETQ. The CDR3 is CASSMDRTNEKLFF. In nucleotides, the CDR3 is TGCGCCAGCAGCATGGACAGGACCAATGAAAAACTGTTTTTT. Together with reference TRBV5-1 and TRBJ1-4, the CDR3 gives the full variable domain: KAGVTQTPRYLIKTRGQQVTLSCSPISGHRSVSWYQQTPGQGLQFLFEYFSETQRNKGNFPGRFSGRQFSNSRSEMNVSTLELGDSALYLCASSMDRTNEKLFFGSGTQLSVL.

This rearrangement joins TRBV7-9 to TRBJ1-1; D is possibly TRBD1 (5 bases). Between the trimmed V and J ends, which lost 5 bases and 11 bases, there was a span of 15 bases. CDR3 length: 12 residues. Germline lookup yields CDR1 SEHNR and CDR2 FQNEAQ (reference sequence). CDR3 sequence reads: CASSGGSPPAFF. For the CDR3, the DNA is TGTGCCAGCAGCGGGGGGAGCCCGCCGGCTTTCTTT. Combining the CDR3 with reference TRBV7-9 and TRBJ1-1 gives the whole variable domain DTGVSQNPRHKITKRGQNVTFRCDPISEHNRLYWYRQTLGQGPEFLTYFQNEAQLEKSRLLSDRFSAERPKGSFSTLEIQRTEQGDSAMYLCASSGGSPPAFFGQGTRLTVV.

The CDR3 sequence: CASSFYADVGEQFF. The CDR3 nucleotides are TGTGCCAGCAGCTTCTATGCCGACGTAGGTGAGCAGTTCTTC. The chain combines TRBV7-9 with TRBJ2-1; D unclear. The germline V gene has CDR1 SEHNR and CDR2 FQNEAQ (reference sequence). Trimming removed 3 bases at V and 9 bases at J, with 15 bases between. The CDR3 has 14 amino acids.

V gene TRBV7-2 combines with J gene TRBJ1-5; weak D call: TRBD1 (6 bases). Germline V gene sequence: CDR1 SGHTA, CDR2 FQGNSA. V was trimmed by 5 bases and J by 7 bases, leaving 12 bases between them. CDR3 length: 13 residues. CDR3 coding DNA: TGTGCCAGCAGCAATCAGGGGTTCCAGCCCCAGCATTTT. Translated, it gives CASSNQGFQPQHF. The variable domain in full, with the rest retrieved from reference TRBV7-2 and TRBJ1-5, is GAGVSQSPSNKVTEKGKDVELRCDPISGHTALYWYRQSLGQGLEFLIYFQGNSAPDKSGLPSDRFSAERTGGSVSTLTIQRTQQEDSAVYLCASSNQGFQPQHFGDGTRLSIL.

The chain combines TRBV2 with TRBJ2-1, with D perhaps TRBD2 (5 bases). CDR1 SNHLY and CDR2 FYNNEI come from the germline V gene. The CDR3 sequence is 14 residues long. Between the trimmed V and J ends, which lost 4 bases and 5 bases, there was a span of 12 bases. In nucleotides, the CDR3 is TGTGCCAGCAGTGTTTTGGACTTTCACAATGAGCAGTTCTTC. Translating it yields CASSVLDFHNEQFF. Combining the CDR3 with reference TRBV2 and TRBJ2-1 gives the whole variable domain EPEVTQTPSHQVTQMGQEVILRCVPISNHLYFYWYRQILGQKVEFLVSFYNNEISEKSEIFDDQFSVERPDGSNFTLKIRSTKLEDSAMYFCASSVLDFHNEQFFGPGTRLTVL.

The gene calls are TRBV7-6 and TRBJ2-1; no clear D. Germline V gene lookup returns CDR1 SGHVS and CDR2 FNYEAQ. This CDR3 is built from 11 residues. Trimming left V 0 bases short and J 7 bases short, with 1 base between. CDR3 DNA: TGTGCCAGCAGCTTAGCGAATGAGCAGTTCTTC. Its protein is CASSLANEQFF.

V gene TRBV28 combines with J gene TRBJ1-5; TRBD1 matches at 7 bases. The CDR3 spans 12 residues. J was trimmed by 11 bases and V by 6 bases; bases with no gene match: 7. Germline assignment: CDR1 MDHEN and CDR2 SYDVKM. CDR3 nucleotide sequence: TGTGCCAGCAGGACAGGGTTCTCAGCCCAGCATTTT. This codes for CASRTGFSAQHF. Complete variable domain (other parts from reference TRBV28 and TRBJ1-5): DVKVTQSSRYLVKRTGEKVFLECVQDMDHENMFWYRQDPGLGLRLIYFSYDVKMKEKGDIPEGYSVSREKKERFSLILESASTNQTSMYLCASRTGFSAQHFGDGTRLSIL.

The J gene is TRBJ1-6, the V gene TRBV4-1; D is ambiguous. This CDR3 spans 13 amino acids. The V end was cut by 1 base, the J end by 10 bases, with 8 bases between. Germline values: CDR1 MGHRA, CDR2 YSYEKL. The CDR3 sequence: CASSQAFGSPLHF. The CDR3 DNA sequence: TGCGCCAGCAGCCAAGCCTTTGGCTCACCCCTCCACTTT.

This chain connects TRBV6-5 to TRBJ1-1; D not resolved. Germline assignment: CDR1 MNHEY and CDR2 SVGAGI. The CDR3 sequence is 14 residues long. Trimming left V 5 bases short and J 1 base short, with 11 bases between. In DNA, the CDR3 is TGTGCCAGCAGTCTTAGGACCGAGAACACTGAAGCTTTCTTT. It yields the protein CASSLRTENTEAFF.

In DNA, the CDR3 is TGTGCCAGCAGGTTCGGGCAGGGTAATTCACCCCTCCACTTT. It codes for CASRFGQGNSPLHF. The rearrangement uses TRBV6-5 and TRBJ1-6; a weak D match, TRBD1 (5 bases). Trimming took off 6 bases at V and 6 bases at J, with 12 bases between the two ends. Germline values: CDR1 MNHEY, CDR2 SVGAGI. This CDR3 has 14 amino acids.

J is TRBJ1-2 and V is TRBV10-3; D may be TRBD1 (5 bases). Trimming left V 3 bases short and J 4 bases short, with 12 bases between. The CDR3 is 14 amino acids. Germline V gene sequence: CDR1 ENHRY, CDR2 SYGVKD. Here the CDR3 DNA reads TGTGCCATCAGTGACCCCCGTGGGGCCTATGGCTACACCTTC. Protein sequence: CAISDPRGAYGYTF.

This rearrangement joins TRBV14 to TRBJ2-7, with TRBD2 as a possible D gene (5 bases). Trimming took off 1 base at V and 2 bases at J, with 9 bases between the two ends. The CDR3 loop spans 14 amino acids. Germline-derived CDR1 and CDR2 are SGHDN and FVKESK. The CDR3: CASSQGETPYEQYF. In nucleotides, the CDR3 is TGTGCCAGCAGCCAAGGGGAGACCCCCTACGAGCAGTACTTC.

The V call is TRBV5-1, the J call TRBJ1-1; D may be TRBD1 (6 bases). Between the trimmed V and J ends, which lost 0 bases and 5 bases, there was a span of 14 bases. Germline V CDR1 and CDR2: SGHRS, YFSETQ. The CDR3 extends over 15 amino acids. CDR3 nucleotides: TGCGCCAGCAGCTTGGCCCACGGGGGCCAGACTGAAGCTTTCTTT. Protein product: CASSLAHGGQTEAFF. Based on the CDR3 plus reference TRBV5-1 and TRBJ1-1, the full variable domain is KAGVTQTPRYLIKTRGQQVTLSCSPISGHRSVSWYQQTPGQGLQFLFEYFSETQRNKGNFPGRFSGRQFSNSRSEMNVSTLELGDSALYLCASSLAHGGQTEAFFGQGTRLTVV.

A few counts support this clone. This sample includes further DNA sequences coding for the same CDR3. The rearrangement uses TRBV19 and TRBJ1-6, with 10 positions matching TRBD1. The V segment lost 11 bases and the J segment 6 bases; nucleotides outside the gene matches: 4. Germline loops: CDR1 LNHDA, CDR2 SQIVND (reference sequence). This CDR3 region has 13 residues. The CDR3 sequence: CASRDRGNSPLHF. Written as DNA, the CDR3 is TGTGCCTCTCGGGACAGGGGTAATTCACCCCTCCACTTT.

The CDR3 sequence is CATSNRGWDSPLHF. In nucleotides, the CDR3 is TGTGCCACCAGCAACAGGGGCTGGGATTCACCCCTCCACTTT. The rearrangement joins TRBV15 to TRBJ1-6; 7 bases align to TRBD1. Germline lookup yields CDR1 LNHNV and CDR2 YYDKDF (reference sequence). This CDR3 is 14 amino acids long. The trim removed 4 bases at V and 8 bases at J, leaving 5 bases unmatched.

The chain is built from TRBV11-3 and TRBJ2-3, with D perhaps matching TRBD2 (5 bases). Germline CDR1 SGHNT, CDR2 YENEEA. The CDR3 has 14 residues. V was clipped by 1 base and J by 6 bases, with 11 bases between them. CDR3 in amino acids: CASSLGPSLDTQYF. CDR3 DNA sequence: TGTGCCAGCAGCTTAGGACCTAGCTTGGATACGCAGTATTTT. The full variable domain, completed using reference TRBV11-3 and TRBJ2-3, is EAGVVQSPRYKIIEKKQPVAFWCNPISGHNTLYWYLQNLGQGPELLIRYENEEAVDDSQLPKDRFSAERLKGVDSTLKIQPAELGDSAVYLCASSLGPSLDTQYFGPGTRLTVL.

This rearrangement joins TRBV5-1 to TRBJ2-1; D is possibly TRBD1 or TRBD2 (5 bases each). V was pared by 5 bases and J by 5 bases, with 14 bases between. Germline CDR1 and CDR2: SGHRS and YFSETQ. The CDR3 is 14 residues long. The CDR3 DNA sequence: TGCGCCAGCAGTCCTCCTGGGACCAACAATGAGCAGTTCTTC. The encoded protein is CASSPPGTNNEQFF.

The chain recombines TRBV2 with TRBJ1-6, with no clear D. Germline-derived CDR1 and CDR2 are SNHLY and FYNNEI. The CDR3 extends over 13 amino acids. Trimming left V 6 bases short and J 7 bases short, with 10 bases between. CDR3 nucleotide sequence: TGTGCCAGCAGCGACGGCTCCAATTCACCCCTCCACTTT. Amino acids: CASSDGSNSPLHF.

CDR3 sequence (DNA): TGCGCCAGCCGACAGGGGGGGTCAACTGAAGCTTTCTTT. Its translation: CASRQGGSTEAFF. The V gene is TRBV5-1, the J gene TRBJ1-1; 9 bases line up with TRBD1. The CDR3 consists of 13 residues. The V gene's germline CDR1 is SGHRS and CDR2 YFSETQ. V trimming: 7 bases; J trimming: 5 bases; junction bases outside the gene matches: 6.

The chain joins TRBV6-5 to TRBJ1-2; 7 nucleotides line up with TRBD1. Germline values: CDR1 MNHEY, CDR2 SVGAGI. Trimming took 7 bases from V and 6 from J; bases not matched to a gene: 11. This CDR3 is 14 amino acids long. CDR3 in DNA: TGTGCCAGCACCTACTCAGGGGGAGTGAATGGCTACACCTTC. It encodes CASTYSGGVNGYTF.

This clone showed up just once. The chain is built from TRBV29-1 and TRBJ2-7; possibly TRBD1 or TRBD2 for D (5 bases each). The CDR3 loop spans 17 amino acids. The V gene lost 6 bases and the J gene lost 1 base, with 25 bases spanning the gap. Germline V gene data show CDR1 as SQVTM and CDR2 as ANQGSEA. In nucleotides, the CDR3 is TGCAGCGTAAATTTGTTTGGGACGCCTTCTCGATCCTACGAGCAGTACTTC. It translates to CSVNLFGTPSRSYEQYF.

The rearrangement joins TRBV13 to TRBJ1-1, with D tentatively TRBD1 (6 bases). The germline gives CDR1 PRHDT, CDR2 FYEKMQ (reference sequence). V was clipped by 0 bases and J by 4 bases, with 9 bases between them. The CDR3 is 14 amino acids. CDR3 nucleotide sequence: TGTGCCAGCAGCTTAGGCCCAGGGGCCACTGAAGCTTTCTTT. This encodes CASSLGPGATEAFF.

DNA of the CDR3: TGTGCCAGCAGCCTGGGGACCTCCCGAGGCTACACCTTC. This encodes CASSLGTSRGYTF. The chain links TRBV5-6 to TRBJ1-2; TRBD1 might be the D (5 bases). CDR3 length: 13 amino acids. Trimming cost V 4 bases and J 8 bases, with 15 bases left between them. CDR1 is SGHDT, CDR2 YYEEEE, per germline.

V gene TRBV20-1 combines with J gene TRBJ1-2, with no clear D. Germline V gives CDR1 DFQATT, CDR2 SNEGSKA (reference sequence). The CDR3 runs to 11 residues. V shed 2 bases and J shed 7 bases, with 8 bases lying between them. The CDR3 coding sequence is TGCAGTGCTAGACGCGGTCTTGGCTACACCTTC. Amino acids: CSARRGLGYTF.

The chain employs TRBV6-1 and TRBJ1-5, with D unresolved. Germline V gives CDR1 MNHNS, CDR2 SASEGT. This CDR3 has 13 residues. Trimming took off 0 bases at V and 8 bases at J, with 8 bases between the two ends. The CDR3 region has the DNA TGTGCCAGCAGTGAAGCACCCCAGGAGCCCCAGCATTTT. It yields the protein CASSEAPQEPQHF.

The rearrangement joins TRBV6-5 to TRBJ1-1; D uncertain. The ends were cut back, 4 bases at V and 1 base at J, with 10 bases in the middle. The CDR3 runs 14 residues. Germline V gene lookup returns CDR1 MNHEY and CDR2 SVGAGI. CDR3: CASSFGGTNTEAFF. The CDR3 DNA is TGTGCCAGCAGTTTCGGAGGCACGAACACTGAAGCTTTCTTT.

This clone was detected only once. This rearrangement joins TRBV9 to TRBJ2-3; 14 nucleotides match TRBD2. Trimming cost V 3 bases and J 7 bases; bases outside gene matches: 7. From germline, CDR1 is SGDLS and CDR2 YYNGEE. The CDR3 has 16 residues. This chain's CDR3 is CASSGQTSGGAYTQYF. The CDR3 DNA reads as TGTGCCAGCAGCGGCCAGACTAGCGGGGGGGCGTATACGCAGTATTTT. Combining the CDR3 with reference TRBV9 and TRBJ2-3 gives the whole variable domain DSGVTQTPKHLITATGQRVTLRCSPRSGDLSVYWYQQSLDQGLQFLIQYYNGEERAKGNILERFSAQQFPDLHSELNLSSLELGDSALYFCASSGQTSGGAYTQYFGPGTRLTVL.

This chain joins TRBV5-1 and TRBJ2-2; D is ambiguous. Trimming removed 5 bases from V and 2 bases from J, with 10 bases in between. This CDR3 region has 14 residues. The V gene's germline CDR1 is SGHRS and CDR2 YFSETQ. The CDR3 DNA follows: TGCGCCAGCAGAAGAGAGACCAACACCGGGGAGCTGTTTTTT. Residues: CASRRETNTGELFF.

The chain is built from TRBV3-1 (or the pseudogene TRBV3-2) and TRBJ1-2; perhaps TRBD1 as D (5 bases). Per the germline V gene, CDR1 is LGHDT and CDR2 is YNNKEL (reference sequence). The CDR3 is 15 residues long. The germline V and J ends were trimmed by 0 bases and 8 bases, with 16 bases remaining between them. CDR3 loop: CASSQDWGRGGGYTF. DNA of the CDR3: TGTGCCAGCAGCCAAGATTGGGGGAGGGGCGGAGGCTACACCTTC.

The V and J genes are TRBV11-2 and TRBJ1-2, with 8 bases fitting TRBD1. Germline V gene data show CDR1 as SGHAT and CDR2 as FQNNGV. J gave up 7 bases and V 4 bases, and 2 bases lay outside the gene matches. The CDR3 consists of 12 residues. The chain's CDR3 is CASSSGGSGYTF. CDR3 sequence (DNA): TGTGCCAGCAGCTCAGGGGGCAGTGGCTACACCTTC.

The chain is built from TRBV6-1 and TRBJ1-1; D call uncertain. Deletions cut 1 base from V and 3 bases from J, with 9 bases between. CDR1 MNHNS and CDR2 SASEGT come from the germline V gene. The CDR3 covers 14 residues. The CDR3 DNA follows: TGTGCCAGCAGTGAAGGGGCCTATTACACTGAAGCTTTCTTT. Amino acids: CASSEGAYYTEAFF.

This sequence joins TRBV6-5 and TRBJ2-7; the D gene is possibly TRBD1 (7 bases). CDR1 MNHEY and CDR2 SVGAGI come from the germline V gene. This CDR3 is 13 amino acids long. V was cut by 6 bases and J by 6 bases, with 15 bases left in between. For the CDR3, the DNA is TGTGCCAGCAGCCGCGGGACAGCCGGCGAGCAGTACTTC. Amino acids: CASSRGTAGEQYF.